This TCR beta chain was captured by sequencing in a study of blood T cells in healthy people across ages. A sample-barcoded 5' primer and a J-beta primer mix were used in a second PCR of about 7 to 12 cycles. TCRdb redid the calling of the 5' RACE reads with MiXCR, one entry per CDR3 protein. The sample lists 1.8 million or so distinct CDR3 sequences; roughly two fifths were seen once. With 5 bases clipped from V and 3 bases from J, the junction kept 10 bases outside the gene matches. The CDR3 is 16 residues long. Germline V gene lookup returns CDR1 SNHLY and CDR2 FYNNEI. The rearrangement uses TRBV2 and TRBJ2-3, with TRBD2 matching over 8 bases. Sequenced sample: blood. The source of this sequence is a human donor in good health. The CDR3 spells CASSSSGGGWTDTQYF. The CDR3 DNA reads TGTGCCAGCAGTTCCAGCGGGGGAGGGTGGACAGATACGCAGTATTTT.